These 3 T cell receptor beta chains originate from one sample sequenced in a study of cytomegalovirus exposure and HLA in healthy donors. This PCR relied on a set of 60 Vbeta primers and 13 Jbeta primers. Sequencing used immunoSEQ multiplex PCR; TCRdb keeps in-frame clones, though not all of them. The sample has approximately 160,000 clones, more than 65% seen once. The sample consisted of PBMCs. These receptors were obtained from a woman in her forties in good health and CMV-seropositive.

This clone showed up just once. The chain employs TRBV7-6 and TRBJ2-6, with 8 bases fitting TRBD2. V gave up 5 bases and J gave up 4 bases; unmatched junction bases: 7. Germline V gene sequence: CDR1 SGHVS, CDR2 FNYEAQ. This CDR3 region has 16 residues. The DNA for the CDR3 is TGTGCCAGCAGCAGTAGCGGGGTGAGAGGGGCCAACGTCCTGACTTTC. This translates into CASSSSGVRGANVLTF.

The chain carries TRBV5-4 and TRBJ1-1, with 8 bases that match TRBD1. The germline V gene has CDR1 SGHNT and CDR2 YYREEE (reference sequence). The V and J ends lost 1 base and 10 bases, in that order; junction bases with no gene match: 6. The CDR3 runs to 13 residues. The CDR3 protein is CASSLFGQGAAFF. The CDR3 region has the DNA TGTGCCAGCAGCTTGTTCGGACAGGGAGCAGCTTTCTTT.

J is TRBJ2-1 and V is TRBV4-3; 9 positions agree with TRBD1. Germline CDR1 LGHNA, CDR2 YSLEER. The V gene end was trimmed by 1 base and the J gene end by 7 bases; junction bases not matched to a gene: 2. This CDR3 contains 14 residues. CDR3 nucleotides: TGCGCCAGCAGCCAAGCACAGGGGGCGAATGAGCAGTTCTTC. It codes for CASSQAQGANEQFF.